A selection of T cell receptor beta chains follows, all from one sample in a study of cytomegalovirus exposure and HLA in healthy donors. Clones were read by immunoSEQ multiplex PCR, and TCRdb kept only the in-frame ones, dropping some. Of over 150,000 clones listed, roughly 80% are singletons. The sequenced sample consisted of PBMCs. These receptors were obtained from a man aged 45-60 years in good health and CMV-seropositive. Each CDR3 is given with its conserved first and last residue. Fields, in order: D gene, J gene, V gene, clone size, CDR3 DNA, CDR3 protein. The D gene is left open where the match is weak. The size of a clone is reported for some rows only, either as once, few or many, or as a class for expanded clones.

D gene: TRBD2; J gene: TRBJ2-7; V gene: TRBV2; clone size: .; CDR3 DNA: TGTGCCACCTCACATACCGGGACTAGCGGGCTACTCGGGCACGAGCAGTACTTC; CDR3 protein: CATSHTGTSGLLGHEQYF
D gene: .; J gene: TRBJ1-1; V gene: TRBV19; clone size: .; CDR3 DNA: TGTGCCAGTAGTATTACGTCAGGGAACATGAACACTGAAGCTTTCTTT; CDR3 protein: CASSITSGNMNTEAFF
D gene: TRBD2; J gene: TRBJ2-5; V gene: TRBV19; clone size: .; CDR3 DNA: TGTGCCAGTAGTCCGGGACTAGCGGCATACCAAGAGACCCAGTACTTC; CDR3 protein: CASSPGLAAYQETQYF
D gene: .; J gene: TRBJ1-2; V gene: TRBV29-1; clone size: .; CDR3 DNA: TGCAGCGTTTCGGGGTCAGGAGGCTACACCTTC; CDR3 protein: CSVSGSGGYTF
D gene: .; J gene: TRBJ2-7; V gene: TRBV5-5; clone size: .; CDR3 DNA: TGTGCCAGCAGCCCGGTATTAAGCCCATTAGTGGGGGAGGAAACCTACGAGCAGTACTTC; CDR3 protein: CASSPVLSPLVGEETYEQYF
D gene: TRBD1; J gene: TRBJ2-7; V gene: TRBV9; clone size: .; CDR3 DNA: TGTGCCAGCAGCCCAGGGGGACAGGAGTACGAGCAGTACTTC; CDR3 protein: CASSPGGQEYEQYF
D gene: .; J gene: TRBJ1-4; V gene: TRBV6-6; clone size: once; CDR3 DNA: TGTGCCAGCAGTAACGGCCCGGGGGAAAAACTGTTTTTT; CDR3 protein: CASSNGPGEKLFF
D gene: TRBD1; J gene: TRBJ1-2; V gene: TRBV29-1; clone size: few; CDR3 DNA: TGCAGCTCTTGGACAGGTCGTAACTATGGCTACACCTTC; CDR3 protein: CSSWTGRNYGYTF
D gene: .; J gene: TRBJ1-5; V gene: TRBV21-1; clone size: .; CDR3 DNA: TGTGCCAGTATGGGGGGACGGGGGAGGCCCCAGCATTTT; CDR3 protein: CASMGGRGRPQHF
D gene: .; J gene: TRBJ2-2; V gene: TRBV7-3; clone size: few; CDR3 DNA: TGTGCCAGCAGCCCCGACCGGACCGGGTCAAGGGGCACCGGGGAGCTGTTTTTT; CDR3 protein: CASSPDRTGSRGTGELFF
D gene: TRBD1; J gene: TRBJ2-2; V gene: TRBV4-3; clone size: .; CDR3 DNA: TGCGCCAGCAGCCACACAGGGGGCGATACCGGGGAGCTGTTTTTT; CDR3 protein: CASSHTGGDTGELFF
D gene: TRBD1; J gene: TRBJ1-3; V gene: TRBV28; clone size: .; CDR3 DNA: TGTGCCAGCAGTTTAGGAACAGGGGGTCTGTCTGGAAACACCATATATTTT; CDR3 protein: CASSLGTGGLSGNTIYF
D gene: .; J gene: TRBJ2-7; V gene: TRBV28; clone size: .; CDR3 DNA: TGTGCCAGCAGTTTAAAGGGGTACGAGCAGTACTTC; CDR3 protein: CASSLKGYEQYF
D gene: .; J gene: TRBJ2-3; V gene: TRBV5-1; clone size: .; CDR3 DNA: TGCGCCAGCAGCGCGGTACAGGTTCAAGATACGCAGTATTTT; CDR3 protein: CASSAVQVQDTQYF
D gene: TRBD1; J gene: TRBJ2-1; V gene: TRBV6-1; clone size: few; CDR3 DNA: TGTGCCAGCAGGGGGACAGGGGGCTACAATGAGCAGTTCTTC; CDR3 protein: CASRGTGGYNEQFF
D gene: TRBD1; J gene: TRBJ1-1; V gene: TRBV11-3; clone size: .; CDR3 DNA: TGTGCCAGTCGGGGACAGGGGAACACTGAAGCTTTCTTT; CDR3 protein: CASRGQGNTEAFF
D gene: .; J gene: TRBJ1-2; V gene: TRBV29-1; clone size: .; CDR3 DNA: TGCAGCGTTGATACAGTAGGTGGCTACACCTTC; CDR3 protein: CSVDTVGGYTF
D gene: TRBD1; J gene: TRBJ1-4; V gene: TRBV4-3; clone size: .; CDR3 DNA: TGCGCCAGCAGCCAAGCGACAGGGGCTAATGAAAAACTGTTTTTT; CDR3 protein: CASSQATGANEKLFF
D gene: TRBD2; J gene: TRBJ2-3; V gene: TRBV11-2; clone size: .; CDR3 DNA: TGTGCCAGCAGCTTAGATGCGGGGGGGAGCACAGATACGCAGTATTTT; CDR3 protein: CASSLDAGGSTDTQYF
D gene: TRBD1; J gene: TRBJ2-1; V gene: TRBV5-8; clone size: few; CDR3 DNA: TGTGCCAGCAGCTTGGGGGGACAGGTTTACAATGAGCAGTTCTTC; CDR3 protein: CASSLGGQVYNEQFF
D gene: TRBD2; J gene: TRBJ2-7; V gene: TRBV30; clone size: .; CDR3 DNA: TGTGCCTGGAGGGCCCCCGGGAGGGGGGCCTACGAGCAGTACTTC; CDR3 protein: CAWRAPGRGAYEQYF
D gene: .; J gene: TRBJ1-3; V gene: TRBV28; clone size: .; CDR3 DNA: TGTGCCAGCCGTTACAGGGTTAATTCCGGAAACACCATATATTTT; CDR3 protein: CASRYRVNSGNTIYF
D gene: .; J gene: TRBJ1-1; V gene: TRBV7-3; clone size: .; CDR3 DNA: TGTGCCAGCAGCACAAACAGGAACACTGAAGCTTTCTTT; CDR3 protein: CASSTNRNTEAFF
D gene: .; J gene: TRBJ1-4; V gene: TRBV6-5; clone size: few; CDR3 DNA: TGTGCCAGCAGTTCCGCCCTCGGGGGAGTAAGGGAAAAACTGTTTTTT; CDR3 protein: CASSSALGGVREKLFF
D gene: .; J gene: TRBJ1-3; V gene: TRBV19; clone size: .; CDR3 DNA: TGTGCCAGTAGTATCCGAGTCTCTGGAAACACCATATATTTT; CDR3 protein: CASSIRVSGNTIYF
D gene: TRBD1; J gene: TRBJ1-5; V gene: TRBV28; clone size: once; CDR3 DNA: TGTGCCAGCAGTCCTGGGACAGGCCATCAGCCCCAGCATTTT; CDR3 protein: CASSPGTGHQPQHF
D gene: TRBD2; J gene: TRBJ2-1; V gene: TRBV27; clone size: .; CDR3 DNA: TGTGCCAGCAGTCCGGGACTAGCGGGAGGGGCCTACAATGAGCAGTTCTTC; CDR3 protein: CASSPGLAGGAYNEQFF
D gene: TRBD2; J gene: TRBJ2-3; V gene: TRBV18; clone size: .; CDR3 DNA: TGTGCCAGCTCACCAACTAGCGGGGGATACACAGATACGCAGTATTTT; CDR3 protein: CASSPTSGGYTDTQYF
D gene: .; J gene: TRBJ2-7; V gene: TRBV7-2; clone size: .; CDR3 DNA: TGTGCCAGCAGCTCCCTCCAGGGCGTCAGGGAGGCGCACGAGCAGTACTTC; CDR3 protein: CASSSLQGVREAHEQYF
D gene: .; J gene: TRBJ1-2; V gene: TRBV19; clone size: few; CDR3 DNA: TGTGCCAGTAATCACCGCCGAGGACGGGGACAAAGGGACTATGGCTACACCTTC; CDR3 protein: CASNHRRGRGQRDYGYTF
D gene: .; J gene: TRBJ1-4; V gene: TRBV5-1; clone size: .; CDR3 DNA: TGCGCCAGCAGCCGGGAGGCAACTAATGAAAAACTGTTTTTT; CDR3 protein: CASSREATNEKLFF
D gene: .; J gene: TRBJ1-1; V gene: TRBV4-1; clone size: .; CDR3 DNA: TGCGCCAGCAGCCATATGACAACTGAAGCTTTCTTT; CDR3 protein: CASSHMTTEAFF
D gene: .; J gene: TRBJ2-7; V gene: TRBV21-1; clone size: .; CDR3 DNA: TGTGCCAGCAGCAAAGTCAGGGTCCACGAGCAGTACTTC; CDR3 protein: CASSKVRVHEQYF
D gene: TRBD1; J gene: TRBJ2-7; V gene: TRBV28; clone size: .; CDR3 DNA: TGTGCCAGCAGCCAGCACGGGACAGGGGGGTACGAGCAGTACTTC; CDR3 protein: CASSQHGTGGYEQYF
D gene: .; J gene: TRBJ1-2; V gene: TRBV5-5; clone size: .; CDR3 DNA: TGTGCCAGCAGCCCCGGGACAAACTATGGCTACACCTTC; CDR3 protein: CASSPGTNYGYTF
D gene: .; J gene: TRBJ2-1; V gene: TRBV11-3; clone size: .; CDR3 DNA: TGTGCCAGCAGCTCCCCGACAGGTCGTGAGCAGTTCTTC; CDR3 protein: CASSSPTGREQFF
D gene: .; J gene: TRBJ1-2; V gene: TRBV5-6; clone size: .; CDR3 DNA: TGTGCCAGCAGGGCCCGGGGCCGGGGAGGTAGGGACTATGGCTACACCTTC; CDR3 protein: CASRARGRGGRDYGYTF